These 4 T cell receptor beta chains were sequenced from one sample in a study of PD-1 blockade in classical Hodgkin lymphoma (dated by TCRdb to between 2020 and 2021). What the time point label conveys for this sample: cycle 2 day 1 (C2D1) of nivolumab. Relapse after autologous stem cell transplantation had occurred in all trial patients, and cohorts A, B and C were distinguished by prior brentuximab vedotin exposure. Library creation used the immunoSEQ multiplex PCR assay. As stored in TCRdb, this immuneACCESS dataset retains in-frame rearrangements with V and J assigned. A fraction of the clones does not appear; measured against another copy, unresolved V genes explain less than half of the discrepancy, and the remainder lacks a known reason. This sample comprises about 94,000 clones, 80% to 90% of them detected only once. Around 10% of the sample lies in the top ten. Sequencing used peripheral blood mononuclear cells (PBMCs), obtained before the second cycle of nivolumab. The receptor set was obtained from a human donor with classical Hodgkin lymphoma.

The CDR3 loop reads CASSSVTSGKGPNTGELFF. The CDR3 DNA reads as TGTGCCAGCAGTTCCGTGACTAGCGGGAAGGGCCCGAACACCGGGGAGCTGTTTTTT. The genes are TRBV27 and TRBJ2-2; 11 bases map to TRBD2. The length of the CDR3 is 19 residues. V was pared by 4 bases and J by 0 bases, with 10 bases of the junction left unmatched. Germline loops: CDR1 MNHEY, CDR2 SMNVEV (reference sequence).

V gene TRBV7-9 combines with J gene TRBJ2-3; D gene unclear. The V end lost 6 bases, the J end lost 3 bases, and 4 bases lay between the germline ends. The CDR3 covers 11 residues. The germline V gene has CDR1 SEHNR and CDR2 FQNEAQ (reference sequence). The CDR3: CASRRTDTQYF. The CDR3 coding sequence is TGTGCCAGCAGACGAACAGATACGCAGTATTTT.

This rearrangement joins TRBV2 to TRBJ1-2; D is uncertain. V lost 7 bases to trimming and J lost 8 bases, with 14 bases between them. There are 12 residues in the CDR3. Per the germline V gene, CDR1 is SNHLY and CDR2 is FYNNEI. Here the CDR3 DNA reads TGTGCCAGCAATCCAGGTCCTGGGGGCTACACCTTC. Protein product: CASNPGPGGYTF.

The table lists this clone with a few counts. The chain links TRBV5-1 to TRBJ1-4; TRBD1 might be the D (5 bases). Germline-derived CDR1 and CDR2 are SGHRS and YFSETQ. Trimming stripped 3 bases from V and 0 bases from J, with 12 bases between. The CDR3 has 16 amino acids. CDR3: CASSSGRGATNEKLFF. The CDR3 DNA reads TGCGCCAGCAGCTCCGGAAGGGGTGCAACTAATGAAAAACTGTTTTTT.